This TCR beta chain was recovered during a study of cytomegalovirus exposure and HLA in healthy donors. With 60 Vbeta and 13 Jbeta primers, the PCR was carried out. Data came from immunoSEQ multiplex PCR; TCRdb stores just in-frame clones and leaves some out. The sample lists 100,000 to 120,000 clones, 78% occurring once. The sequence was obtained from a woman aged 25-40 years in good health and CMV-seronegative. Input material: PBMCs.

The CDR3 sequence: CASSTGTGDLRYTF. The CDR3 DNA reads as TGTGCCAGCAGTACCGGGACAGGGGATTTGAGGTACACCTTC. The chain is built from TRBV6-1 and TRBJ1-2; 10 bases are a match to TRBD1. The trim removed 5 bases at V and 11 bases at J, leaving 11 bases unmatched. This CDR3 spans 14 amino acids. CDR1 and CDR2 (germline): MNHNS, SASEGT.